The subject of this entry is one TCR beta chain. These data are taken from a study of tumor-infiltrating lymphocytes in localized non-small cell lung cancer. Clones were read by immunoSEQ multiplex PCR, and TCRdb kept only the in-frame ones, dropping some. The sample lists more than 10,000 clones, roughly 80% seen once, with around 12% in the top ten. Sequencing was done on a sample of uninvolved lung tissue not adjacent to the tumor. This TCR was sampled from a human donor with non-small cell lung cancer.

CDR3 residues: CASKVGDAADTQYF. The CDR3 DNA sequence: TGTGCCAGTAAAGTGGGAGACGCGGCAGATACGCAGTATTTT. This rearrangement joins TRBV6-4 to TRBJ2-3; D possibly corresponds to TRBD2 (5 bases). This CDR3 has 14 residues. Germline values: CDR1 MRHNA, CDR2 SNTAGT. V lost 9 bases, J lost 4 bases, and 17 bases lay in between.